The sequence of this TCR beta chain was determined in a study of T cell responses to AZD1222 COVID-19 vaccine. Study-level points and caveats: At study baseline, merely roughly 6 AZD1222 recipients were seropositive. Clonal diversity was possibly underestimated, and white British individuals and females predominated among donors. After the peak T cell response, and only then, were repertoires sampled.

Of note for this clone: Its antigen is unidentified.

Libraries were prepared by immunoSEQ multiplex PCR; TCRdb keeps only in-frame clonotypes and omits some of them. The sample records roughly 260,000 clones, over 85% being singletons. Germline-derived CDR1 and CDR2 are SGHRS and YFSETQ. This CDR3 has 18 amino acids. Trimming took 5 bases from V and 5 from J, leaving 28 bases between them. This receptor was identified in an adult in good health. Sample: peripheral blood, taken on day 0 of AZD1222 vaccination. V gene TRBV5-1 combines with J gene TRBJ1-2, with D possibly TRBD1 on 5 matching bases. The CDR3 DNA reads as TGCGCCAGCAGAACCGTCTCGCTCTCCGGGACGGACGTTTATGGCTACACCTTC. This gives the protein CASRTVSLSGTDVYGYTF. The variable domain in full, with the rest retrieved from reference TRBV5-1 and TRBJ1-2, is KAGVTQTPRYLIKTRGQQVTLSCSPISGHRSVSWYQQTPGQGLQFLFEYFSETQRNKGNFPGRFSGRQFSNSRSEMNVSTLELGDSALYLCASRTVSLSGTDVYGYTFGSGTRLTVV.